This T cell receptor (beta chain) is from a study of cytomegalovirus exposure and HLA in healthy donors. Study-level results: Cytomegalovirus status, reportedly, was diagnosed with high specificity and sensitivity by the classifier. Roughly uniform sequencing depth across donors was assumed, possibly incorrectly. Prior analysis indicated that the majority of TCR beta V segments exhibited productivity approximately 87% or approximately 30% of the time.

Amplification used 60 Vbeta primers and 13 Jbeta primers. Assay used: immunoSEQ multiplex PCR; TCRdb lists only in-frame clones, some missing. The sample records 150,000 or so clones, about 65% being singletons. A word on this clone: Its antigen is undetermined.

This cohort consisted of healthy bone marrow donors. Trimming cost V 11 bases and J 1 base, with 11 bases left between them. The CDR3 is 13 amino acids. Per germline, CDR1 SGHAT and CDR2 FQNNGV. This TCR was sampled from a girl aged 10 to 17 in good health and CMV-seronegative. What was sequenced was PBMCs. The V gene is TRBV11-2, the J gene TRBJ2-2; D possibly corresponds to TRBD1 (5 bases). The CDR3 DNA follows: TGTGCCGAGGTAACAGGGAACACCGGGGAGCTGTTTTTT. It specifies CAEVTGNTGELFF.